A selection of T cell receptor beta chains follows, all from one sample in a study of control samples from healthy donors and cancer patients. Method: immunoSEQ multiplex PCR; TCRdb's copy keeps in-frame clones and lacks some. The data show roughly 39,000 clones, more than 85% seen once. Sequenced material: blood. The receptors derive from a woman between 50 and 59 years old in good health. Each CDR3 is given with its conserved first and last residue. D genes are given only for firm matches. Clone size appears in some rows only: once, few, many, or a class for an expanded clone.

clone_size	v_call	d_call	j_call	cdr3_nt	cdr3_aa
once	TRBV30	NA	TRBJ1-1	TGTGCCTGGAAAGTTGGGGGGGACACTGAAGCTTTCTTT	CAWKVGGDTEAFF
NA	TRBV28	NA	TRBJ1-1	TGTGCCAGCAGTCCCCGACAGCCCAACACTGAAGCTTTCTTT	CASSPRQPNTEAFF
NA	TRBV18	NA	TRBJ1-1	TGTGCCAGCTCACCACTGAGGGACTTTGAAGCTTTCTTT	CASSPLRDFEAFF
medium-sized	TRBV7-8	TRBD2	TRBJ2-2	TGTGCCAGCAGCTTACAGGGAGGGGACACCGGGGAGCTGTTTTTT	CASSLQGGDTGELFF
NA	TRBV6-4	NA	TRBJ1-1	TGTGCCAGCAGTGACAGGGTGAACACTGAAGCTTTCTTT	CASSDRVNTEAFF
few	TRBV30	NA	TRBJ1-2	TGTGCCTGGAGTGACAGGGCTAACTATGGCTACACCTTC	CAWSDRANYGYTF
once	TRBV4-3	TRBD1	TRBJ1-5	TGCGCCAGCAGCCAAGACGTTACGGGACAGGGGTTTTGGTATAGCAATCAGCCCCAGCATTTT	CASSQDVTGQGFWYSNQPQHF
NA	TRBV2	NA	TRBJ2-2	TGTGCCAGCAGTGAATTCACAGACGGTGACGGGGAGCTGTTTTTT	CASSEFTDGDGELFF
few	TRBV28	NA	TRBJ1-1	TGTGCCACCAACAGGGTAACTGAAGCTTTCTTT	CATNRVTEAFF
once	TRBV12-3/TRBV12-4	NA	TRBJ2-3	TGTGCCAGCAGTTCCTATGGTGGGGGTACGCAGTATTTT	CASSSYGGGTQYF
NA	TRBV28	TRBD2	TRBJ2-3	TGTGCCAGCCAAACTCCGGGAGGGGGCACAGATACGCAGTATTTT	CASQTPGGGTDTQYF
few	TRBV6-2/TRBV6-3	TRBD2	TRBJ2-5	TGTGCCAGCAGTCAACACCGCGGGCTAGCGGGGGGGTCTCAAGAGACCCAGTACTTC	CASSQHRGLAGGSQETQYF
once	TRBV12-3/TRBV12-4	NA	TRBJ1-5	TGTGCCAGCAGTTTAAAGGGCTGGCGGCCCCAGCATTTT	CASSLKGWRPQHF
once	TRBV28	NA	TRBJ1-2	TGTGCCAGCAGACAGTCCTATGGCTACACCTTC	CASRQSYGYTF
NA	TRBV3-1/TRBV3-2	NA	TRBJ1-1	TGTGCCAGCAGCCAAATGCCGGGGACTGAAGCTTTCTTT	CASSQMPGTEAFF
NA	TRBV15	NA	TRBJ2-1	TGTGCCACCAGCAGAGAGTGGGCAAACAATGAGCAGTTCTTC	CATSREWANNEQFF
NA	TRBV3-1/TRBV3-2	NA	TRBJ1-5	TGTGCCAGCAGTCCAAGGCATGACCAGCCCCAGCATTTT	CASSPRHDQPQHF
NA	TRBV6-2/TRBV6-3	NA	TRBJ1-1	TGTGCCAGCAGTTACCTTCCGACACAGAACACTGAAGCTTTCTTT	CASSYLPTQNTEAFF
NA	TRBV6-2/TRBV6-3	NA	TRBJ2-3	TGTGCCAGCAGTCTCGACGGGACTCAGAAGATCGCAGATACGCAGTATTTT	CASSLDGTQKIADTQYF
NA	TRBV9	TRBD2	TRBJ2-2	TGTGCCAGCAGCGGGGGGGGGACCAACACCGGGGAGCTGTTTTTT	CASSGGGTNTGELFF
NA	TRBV4-3	TRBD1	TRBJ2-7	TGCGCCAGCAGCCAAGGGGTAACAGGGGGCAGGTACGAGCAGTACTTC	CASSQGVTGGRYEQYF